This paragraph covers one T cell receptor beta chain sequence. The sample belongs to a study of blood T cell repertoires in COVID-19. Study at large: The origin of the acute and convalescent COVID-19 samples was the United States, Italy and Spain. T cells, B-cell-depleted T cells, or PBMCs provided the cDNA or gDNA that served as material.

Per the study methods: Reference gene primer amplification in the assay estimated nucleated cell counts. Clones were read by immunoSEQ multiplex PCR, and TCRdb kept only the in-frame ones, dropping some. V and J calls and clone size come straight from that table; D and trimming were deduced from the DNA. The sample has about 190,000 clones, around four fifths seen once; the top ten hold under 5.5%. This TCR came from a woman under 40 with acute or convalescent COVID-19. The sequenced sample consisted of peripheral blood.

Written as DNA, the CDR3 is TGTGCCAGCAGTTCCGACAGGGGGAGCTACGAGCAGTACTTC. It codes for CASSSDRGSYEQYF. The chain combines TRBV6-5 with TRBJ2-7; 9 bases are shared with TRBD1. V trimming: 4 bases; J trimming: 3 bases; junction bases outside the gene matches: 4. The CDR3 runs 14 residues. The V gene's germline CDR1 is MNHEY and CDR2 SVGAGI.